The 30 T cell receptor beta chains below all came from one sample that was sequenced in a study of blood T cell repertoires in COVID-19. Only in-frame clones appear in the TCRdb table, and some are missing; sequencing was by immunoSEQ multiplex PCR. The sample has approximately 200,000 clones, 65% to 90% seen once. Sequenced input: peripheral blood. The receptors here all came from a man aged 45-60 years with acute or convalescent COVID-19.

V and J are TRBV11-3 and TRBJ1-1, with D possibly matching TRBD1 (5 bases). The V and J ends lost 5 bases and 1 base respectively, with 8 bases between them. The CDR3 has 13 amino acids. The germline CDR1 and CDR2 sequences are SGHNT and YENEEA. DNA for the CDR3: TGTGCCAGCAGCGAGACAGCGAACACTGAAGCTTTCTTT. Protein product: CASSETANTEAFF.

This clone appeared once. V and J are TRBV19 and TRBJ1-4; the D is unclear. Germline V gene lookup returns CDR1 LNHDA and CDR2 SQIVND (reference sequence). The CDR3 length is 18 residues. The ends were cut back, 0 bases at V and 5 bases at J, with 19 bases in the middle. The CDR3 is CASSIDPPGASKNEKLFF. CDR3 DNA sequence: TGTGCCAGTAGTATAGACCCACCGGGTGCCAGTAAGAATGAAAAACTGTTTTTT.

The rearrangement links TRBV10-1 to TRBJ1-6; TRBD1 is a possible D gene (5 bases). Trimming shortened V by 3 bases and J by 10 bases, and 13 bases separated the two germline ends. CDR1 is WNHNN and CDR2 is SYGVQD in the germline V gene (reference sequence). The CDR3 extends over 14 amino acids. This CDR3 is CASSDQGMESPLHF. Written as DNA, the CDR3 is TGCGCCAGCAGTGATCAGGGTATGGAGTCACCCCTCCACTTT.

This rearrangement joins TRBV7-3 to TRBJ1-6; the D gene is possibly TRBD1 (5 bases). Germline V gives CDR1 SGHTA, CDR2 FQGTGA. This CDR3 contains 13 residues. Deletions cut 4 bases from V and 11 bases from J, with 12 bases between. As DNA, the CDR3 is TGTGCCAGCAGCTCACAGGATGGGGCACCCCTCCACTTT. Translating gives CASSSQDGAPLHF. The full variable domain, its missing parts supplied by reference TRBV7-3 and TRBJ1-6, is GAGVSQTPSNKVTEKGKYVELRCDPISGHTALYWYRQSLGQGPEFLIYFQGTGAADDSGLPNDRFFAVRPEGSVSTLKIQRTERGDSAVYLCASSSQDGAPLHFGNGTRLTVT.

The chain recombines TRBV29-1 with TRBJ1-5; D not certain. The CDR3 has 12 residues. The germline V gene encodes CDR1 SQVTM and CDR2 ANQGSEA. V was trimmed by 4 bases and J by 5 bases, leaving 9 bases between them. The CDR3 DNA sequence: TGCAGCGTTGGCAGCGACTATCAGCCCCAGCATTTT. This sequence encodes CSVGSDYQPQHF.

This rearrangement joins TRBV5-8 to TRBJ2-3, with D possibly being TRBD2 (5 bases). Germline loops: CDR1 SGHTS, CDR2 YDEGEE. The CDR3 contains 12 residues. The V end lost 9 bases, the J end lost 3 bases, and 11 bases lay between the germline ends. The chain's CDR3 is CATRRRTDTQYF. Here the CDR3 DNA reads TGTGCCACCCGACGGAGGACAGATACGCAGTATTTT.

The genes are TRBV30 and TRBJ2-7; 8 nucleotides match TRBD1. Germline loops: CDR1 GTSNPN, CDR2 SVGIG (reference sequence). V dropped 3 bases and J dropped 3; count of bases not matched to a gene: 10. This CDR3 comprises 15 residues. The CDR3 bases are TGTGCCTGGAGCCAAATCGGGACAGGAGGCTACGAGCAGTACTTC. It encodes CAWSQIGTGGYEQYF.

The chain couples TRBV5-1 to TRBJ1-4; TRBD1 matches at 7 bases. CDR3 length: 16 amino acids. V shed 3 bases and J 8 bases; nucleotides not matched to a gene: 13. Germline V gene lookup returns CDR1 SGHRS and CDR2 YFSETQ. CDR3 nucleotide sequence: TGCGCCAGCAGCTCACAACGCGGGACAGTTGGAGAAAAACTGTTTTTT. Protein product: CASSSQRGTVGEKLFF.

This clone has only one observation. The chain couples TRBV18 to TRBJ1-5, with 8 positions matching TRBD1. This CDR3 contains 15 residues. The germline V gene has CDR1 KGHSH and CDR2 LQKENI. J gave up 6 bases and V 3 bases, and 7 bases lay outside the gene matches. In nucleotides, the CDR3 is TGTGCCAGCTCACCTGGACAGGGTCGGGGTCAGCCCCAGCATTTT. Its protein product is CASSPGQGRGQPQHF.

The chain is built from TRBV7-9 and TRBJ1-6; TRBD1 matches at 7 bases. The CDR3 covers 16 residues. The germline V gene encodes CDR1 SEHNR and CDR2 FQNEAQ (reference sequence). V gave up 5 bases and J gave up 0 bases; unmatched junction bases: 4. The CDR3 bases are TGTGCCAGCAGCCCACAGGGGAACTCCTATAATTCACCCCTCCACTTT. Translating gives CASSPQGNSYNSPLHF.

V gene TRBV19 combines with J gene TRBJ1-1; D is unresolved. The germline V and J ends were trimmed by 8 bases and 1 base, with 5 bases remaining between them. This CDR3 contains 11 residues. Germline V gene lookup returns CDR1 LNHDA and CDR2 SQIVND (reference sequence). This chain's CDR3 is CASQKNTEAFF. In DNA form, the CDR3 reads TGTGCCAGTCAGAAGAACACTGAAGCTTTCTTT.

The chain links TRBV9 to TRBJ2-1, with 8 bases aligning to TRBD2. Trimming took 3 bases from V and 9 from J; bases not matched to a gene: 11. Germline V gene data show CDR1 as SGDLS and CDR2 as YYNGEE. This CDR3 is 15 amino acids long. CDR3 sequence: CASSASGTRDAEQFF. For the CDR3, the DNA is TGTGCCAGCAGCGCCTCCGGGACTAGGGACGCTGAGCAGTTCTTC. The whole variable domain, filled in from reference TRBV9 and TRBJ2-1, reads DSGVTQTPKHLITATGQRVTLRCSPRSGDLSVYWYQQSLDQGLQFLIQYYNGEERAKGNILERFSAQQFPDLHSELNLSSLELGDSALYFCASSASGTRDAEQFFGPGTRLTVL.

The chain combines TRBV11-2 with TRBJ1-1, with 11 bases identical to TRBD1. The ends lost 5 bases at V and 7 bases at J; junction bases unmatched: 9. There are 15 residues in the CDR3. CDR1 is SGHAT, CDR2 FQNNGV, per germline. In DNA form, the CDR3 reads TGTGCCAGCAGCATCGGGACAGGGGGGGTTAGTGAAGCTTTCTTT. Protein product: CASSIGTGGVSEAFF.

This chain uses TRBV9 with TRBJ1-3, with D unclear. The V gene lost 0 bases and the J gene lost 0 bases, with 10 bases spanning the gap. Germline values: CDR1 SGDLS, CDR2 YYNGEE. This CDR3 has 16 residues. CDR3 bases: TGTGCCAGCAGCGTAGTGGGCACTCCCTCTGGAAACACCATATATTTT. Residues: CASSVVGTPSGNTIYF.

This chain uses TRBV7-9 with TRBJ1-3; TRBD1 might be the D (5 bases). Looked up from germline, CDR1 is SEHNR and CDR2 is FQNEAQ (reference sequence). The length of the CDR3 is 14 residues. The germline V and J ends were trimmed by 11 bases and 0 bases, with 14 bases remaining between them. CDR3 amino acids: CASGDAGSGNTIYF. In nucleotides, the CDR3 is TGTGCCTCGGGGGACGCCGGCTCTGGAAACACCATATATTTT.

For the CDR3, the DNA is TGTGCCAGCTCACCACAAAACAGTTTTGCCTACAATGAGCAGTTCTTC. Amino acids: CASSPQNSFAYNEQFF. This chain links TRBV18 with TRBJ2-1; D unclear. The ends were cut back, 1 base at V and 2 bases at J, with 12 bases in the middle. In germline, CDR1 is KGHSH, CDR2 LQKENI. This CDR3 has 16 residues.

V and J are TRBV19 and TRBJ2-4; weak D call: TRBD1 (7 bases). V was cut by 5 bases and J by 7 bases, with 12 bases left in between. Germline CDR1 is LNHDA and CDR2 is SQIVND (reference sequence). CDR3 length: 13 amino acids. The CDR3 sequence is CASSAGTVNIQYF. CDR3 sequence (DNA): TGTGCCAGTAGTGCGGGGACAGTGAACATTCAGTACTTC.

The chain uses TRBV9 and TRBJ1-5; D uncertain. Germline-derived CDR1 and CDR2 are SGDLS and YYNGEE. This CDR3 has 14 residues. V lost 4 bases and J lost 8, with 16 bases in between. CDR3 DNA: TGTGCCAGCAGCCCGGGAGGGCGCGGGGAGCCCCAGCATTTT. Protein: CASSPGGRGEPQHF.

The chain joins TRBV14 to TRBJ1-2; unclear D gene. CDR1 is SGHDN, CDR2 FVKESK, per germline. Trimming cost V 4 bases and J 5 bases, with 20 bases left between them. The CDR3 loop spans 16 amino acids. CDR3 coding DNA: TGTGCCAGCAGCCCCCAAAGGGCTTCGACGGGATATGGCTACACCTTC. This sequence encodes CASSPQRASTGYGYTF.

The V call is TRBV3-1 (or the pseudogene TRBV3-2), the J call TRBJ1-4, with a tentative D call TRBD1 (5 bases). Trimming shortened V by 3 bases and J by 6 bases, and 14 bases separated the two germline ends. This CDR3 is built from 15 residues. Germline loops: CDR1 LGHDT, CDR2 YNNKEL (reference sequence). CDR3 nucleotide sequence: TGTGCCAGCAGCCAGGGGGACGGAGGGTATGAAAAACTGTTTTTT. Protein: CASSQGDGGYEKLFF.

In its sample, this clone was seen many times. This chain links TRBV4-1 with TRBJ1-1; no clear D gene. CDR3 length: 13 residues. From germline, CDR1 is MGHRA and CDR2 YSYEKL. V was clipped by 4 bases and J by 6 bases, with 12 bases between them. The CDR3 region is CASSPTERAEAFF. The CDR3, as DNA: TGCGCCAGCAGCCCGACGGAGAGGGCTGAAGCTTTCTTT.

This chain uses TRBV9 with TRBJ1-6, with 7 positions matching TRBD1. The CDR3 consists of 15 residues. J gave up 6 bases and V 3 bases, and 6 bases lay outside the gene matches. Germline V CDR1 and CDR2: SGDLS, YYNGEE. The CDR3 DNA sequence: TGTGCCAGCAGCGCGACAGGGTTGGGTAATTCACCCCTCCACTTT. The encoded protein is CASSATGLGNSPLHF.

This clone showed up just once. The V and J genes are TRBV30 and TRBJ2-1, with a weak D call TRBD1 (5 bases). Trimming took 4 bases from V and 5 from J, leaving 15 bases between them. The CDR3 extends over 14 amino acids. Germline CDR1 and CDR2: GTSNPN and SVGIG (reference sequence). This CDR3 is CAWKQASRHNEQFF. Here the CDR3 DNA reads TGTGCCTGGAAACAGGCCTCTCGCCACAATGAGCAGTTCTTC.

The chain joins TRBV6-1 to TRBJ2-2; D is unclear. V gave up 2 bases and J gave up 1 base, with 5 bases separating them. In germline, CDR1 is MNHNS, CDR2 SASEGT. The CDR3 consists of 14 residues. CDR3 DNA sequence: TGTGCCAGCAGTGAACCTAAGAACACCGGGGAGCTGTTTTTT. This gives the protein CASSEPKNTGELFF.

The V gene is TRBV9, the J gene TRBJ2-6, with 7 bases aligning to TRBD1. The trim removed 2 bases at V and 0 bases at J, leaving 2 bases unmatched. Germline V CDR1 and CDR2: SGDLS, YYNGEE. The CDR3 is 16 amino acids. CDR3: CASSVGTASGANVLTF. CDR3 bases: TGTGCCAGCAGCGTTGGGACAGCCTCTGGGGCCAACGTCCTGACTTTC.

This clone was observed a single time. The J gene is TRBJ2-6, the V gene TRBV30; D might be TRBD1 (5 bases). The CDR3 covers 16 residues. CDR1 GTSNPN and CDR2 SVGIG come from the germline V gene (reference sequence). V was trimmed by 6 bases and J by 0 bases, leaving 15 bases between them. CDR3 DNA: TGTGCCTGTGATCAGGGTACCCTCTCTGGGGCCAACGTCCTGACTTTC. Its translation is CACDQGTLSGANVLTF.

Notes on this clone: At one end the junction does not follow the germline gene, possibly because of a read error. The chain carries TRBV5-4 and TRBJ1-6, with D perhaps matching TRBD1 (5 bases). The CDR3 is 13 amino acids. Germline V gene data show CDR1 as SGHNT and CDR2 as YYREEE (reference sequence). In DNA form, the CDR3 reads TGTGCCAGCAGACAGTCCCCAACAGGACCCCCCCACTTT. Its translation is CASRQSPTGPPHF.

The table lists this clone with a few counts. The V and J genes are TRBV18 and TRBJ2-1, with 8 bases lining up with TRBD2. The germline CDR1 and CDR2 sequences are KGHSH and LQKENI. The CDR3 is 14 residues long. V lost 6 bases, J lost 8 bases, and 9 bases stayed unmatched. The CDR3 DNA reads TGTGCCAGCTCTCCCGGGAGGGGGGGGCATGAGCAGTTCTTC. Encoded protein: CASSPGRGGHEQFF.

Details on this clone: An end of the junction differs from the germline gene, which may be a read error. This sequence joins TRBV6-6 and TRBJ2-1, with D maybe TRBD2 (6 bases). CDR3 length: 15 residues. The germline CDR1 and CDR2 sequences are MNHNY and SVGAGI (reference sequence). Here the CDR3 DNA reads TGTGCCAGCAGTTTTGGACTACGCTCCGACAATGAGCAGTTCTTC. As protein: CASSFGLRSDNEQFF.

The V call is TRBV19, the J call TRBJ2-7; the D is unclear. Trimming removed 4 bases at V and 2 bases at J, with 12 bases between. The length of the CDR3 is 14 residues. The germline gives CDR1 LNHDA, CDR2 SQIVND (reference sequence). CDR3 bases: TGTGCCAGTAGTAAGGTGCAGGAACCCTACGAGCAGTACTTC. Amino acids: CASSKVQEPYEQYF.